This entry lists 18 T cell receptor beta chains sequenced from one sample in a study of T cell responses to AZD1222 COVID-19 vaccine. Only in-frame clones appear in the TCRdb table, and some are missing; sequencing was by immunoSEQ multiplex PCR. Of over 80,000 clones listed, more than 85% are singletons. The sample in question was peripheral blood, obtained 28 days after the second AZD1222 dose. Every receptor here comes from an adult who received the AZD1222 COVID-19 vaccine.

For this clone: This sample includes further DNA sequences coding for the same CDR3. The V and J genes are TRBV6-5 and TRBJ1-1; 7 bases align to TRBD1. Germline lookup yields CDR1 MNHEY and CDR2 SVGAGI. The trim removed 4 bases at V and 4 bases at J, leaving 0 bases unmatched. The CDR3 length is 12 residues. CDR3 coding DNA: TGTGCCAGCAGTTCAGGGGGCACTGAAGCTTTCTTT. It codes for CASSSGGTEAFF.

This sequence joins TRBV19 and TRBJ1-5; D ambiguous. This CDR3 is 14 amino acids long. The V end lost 4 bases, the J end lost 2 bases, and 9 bases lay between the germline ends. The V gene's germline CDR1 is LNHDA and CDR2 SQIVND (reference sequence). In nucleotides, the CDR3 is TGTGCCAGTAGTAACAATGGGGGCAATCAGCCCCAGCATTTT. Translation: CASSNNGGNQPQHF.

This clone was detected once. The CDR3 reads CASSKLRAEAFF. DNA for the CDR3: TGTGCCAGCAGTAAACTCAGGGCTGAAGCTTTCTTT. This chain links TRBV13 with TRBJ1-1, with a tentative D call TRBD1 (5 bases). V was clipped by 6 bases and J by 6 bases, with 11 bases between them. The V gene's germline CDR1 is PRHDT and CDR2 FYEKMQ (reference sequence). This CDR3 spans 12 amino acids.

The chain combines TRBV2 with TRBJ2-3; TRBD2 might be the D (6 bases). Germline CDR1 is SNHLY and CDR2 is FYNNEI. This CDR3 spans 15 amino acids. Trimming removed 4 bases at V and 0 bases at J, with 11 bases between. The CDR3 here is CASSVSLASTDTQYF. The CDR3 DNA reads as TGTGCCAGCAGTGTGAGTCTAGCGAGCACAGATACGCAGTATTTT.

This chain connects TRBV7-2 to TRBJ1-2, with 7 bases identical to TRBD1. The CDR3 totals 13 residues. V trimming: 5 bases; J trimming: 6 bases; junction bases outside the gene matches: 6. Germline loops: CDR1 SGHTA, CDR2 FQGNSA. This CDR3 is CASSLTGADGYTF. CDR3 nucleotide sequence: TGTGCCAGCAGCCTTACAGGGGCGGATGGCTACACCTTC.

The chain couples TRBV7-9 to TRBJ2-1, with 9 positions matching TRBD1. This CDR3 spans 16 amino acids. Per the germline V gene, CDR1 is SEHNR and CDR2 is FQNEAQ (reference sequence). Trimming took 6 bases from V and 4 from J; bases not matched to a gene: 10. CDR3 nucleotide sequence: TGTGCCAGCAGATGGACCGGGACAGGGCCTTACAATGAGCAGTTCTTC. It specifies CASRWTGTGPYNEQFF. Looking up the rest from reference TRBV7-9 and TRBJ2-1 gives the full variable domain: DTGVSQNPRHKITKRGQNVTFRCDPISEHNRLYWYRQTLGQGPEFLTYFQNEAQLEKSRLLSDRFSAERPKGSFSTLEIQRTEQGDSAMYLCASRWTGTGPYNEQFFGPGTRLTVL.

This clone appeared once. The rearrangement uses TRBV24-1 and TRBJ1-4; no reliable D call. V dropped 4 bases and J dropped 7 bases, with 12 bases sitting between them. CDR1 and CDR2 from the germline V gene are KGHDR and SFDVKD. This CDR3 region has 14 residues. Here the CDR3 reads CATSDPGLGEKLFF. The CDR3 nucleotides are TGTGCCACCAGTGACCCAGGACTGGGTGAAAAACTGTTTTTT.

The J gene is TRBJ1-6, the V gene TRBV5-4; TRBD1 matches at 7 bases. The germline gives CDR1 SGHNT, CDR2 YYREEE (reference sequence). CDR3 length equals 17 residues. J was trimmed by 6 bases and V by 4 bases; bases with no gene match: 13. The CDR3 nucleotides are TGTGCCAGCAGCCACCGACAGGGCGCGGAACGTAATTCACCCCTCCACTTT. It translates to CASSHRQGAERNSPLHF.

The CDR3 DNA is TGTGCCAGCACCTCCCAGCTAACAGATACGCAGTATTTT. This codes for CASTSQLTDTQYF. The chain uses TRBV9 and TRBJ2-3; D is undetermined. The CDR3 has 13 residues. The V end was cut by 6 bases, the J end by 3 bases, with 11 bases between. Per germline, CDR1 SGDLS and CDR2 YYNGEE.

The chain uses TRBV27 and TRBJ2-1; D might be TRBD1 or TRBD2, each matching 5 bases. There are 16 residues in the CDR3. Germline CDR1 is MNHEY and CDR2 is SMNVEV (reference sequence). The V end lost 2 bases, the J end lost 6 bases, and 17 bases lay between the germline ends. The CDR3 loop is CASSLEGGLGVNEQFF. The CDR3 DNA is TGTGCCAGCAGTTTAGAGGGTGGCCTAGGGGTCAATGAGCAGTTCTTC.

The V call is TRBV5-4, the J call TRBJ2-1; 11 bases match TRBD2. The V and J ends lost 3 bases and 2 bases, in that order; junction bases with no gene match: 4. Germline CDR1 SGHNT, CDR2 YYREEE (reference sequence). The CDR3 length is 16 residues. The CDR3 DNA reads as TGTGCCAGCAGCTCTCAACTAGCGGGGGCCTACAATGAGCAGTTCTTC. The encoded protein is CASSSQLAGAYNEQFF.

The gene calls are TRBV6-2 or TRBV6-3 and TRBJ1-4; the D gene is possibly TRBD1 (5 bases). Germline V CDR1 and CDR2: MNHEY, SVGEGT. The length of the CDR3 is 15 residues. Trimming pared 2 bases from V and 0 bases from J, leaving 7 bases between. The CDR3 nucleotides are TGTGCCAGCAGTTACCGGGACTCAACTAATGAAAAACTGTTTTTT. Translation: CASSYRDSTNEKLFF.

The chain recombines TRBV4-1 with TRBJ2-3; 7 nucleotides match TRBD2. The CDR3 extends over 18 amino acids. V gave up 0 bases and J gave up 2 bases; unmatched junction bases: 11. Germline CDR1 reads MGHRA; CDR2 reads YSYEKL. The CDR3 loop reads CASSQDGASGTSTDTQYF. CDR3 sequence (DNA): TGCGCCAGCAGCCAAGATGGCGCCAGCGGGACTTCCACAGATACGCAGTATTTT.

This rearrangement joins TRBV3-1 (or the pseudogene TRBV3-2) to TRBJ2-3, with D unclear. Germline V gene sequence: CDR1 LGHDT, CDR2 YNNKEL (reference sequence). This CDR3 comprises 12 residues. V was pared by 5 bases and J by 0 bases, with 3 bases between. CDR3 DNA sequence: TGTGCCAGCAGCTACAGCACAGATACGCAGTATTTT. Its translation is CASSYSTDTQYF.

J is TRBJ2-2 and V is TRBV5-4; no firm D call. This CDR3 is built from 15 residues. The germline V gene has CDR1 SGHNT and CDR2 YYREEE (reference sequence). The V end lost 4 bases, the J end lost 0 bases, and 10 bases lay between the germline ends. The CDR3 reads CASSPRAANTGELFF. CDR3 bases: TGTGCCAGCAGCCCTAGGGCAGCGAACACCGGGGAGCTGTTTTTT. The whole variable domain, remainder taken from reference TRBV5-4 and TRBJ2-2, is ETGVTQSPTHLIKTRGQQVTLRCSSQSGHNTVSWYQQALGQGPQFIFQYYREEENGRGNFPPRFSGLQFPNYSSELNVNALELDDSALYLCASSPRAANTGELFFGEGSRLTVL.

The gene calls are TRBV30 and TRBJ1-3; the D is unclear. CDR1 is GTSNPN and CDR2 is SVGIG in the germline V gene (reference sequence). V lost 3 bases and J 3 bases, leaving 9 bases between the germline ends. This CDR3 is built from 13 residues. CDR3 region: CAWREGGGNTIYF. CDR3 DNA: TGTGCCTGGAGGGAGGGCGGTGGAAACACCATATATTTT. Using reference TRBV30 and TRBJ1-3 for the parts outside the CDR3, the full variable domain is SQTIHQWPATLVQPVGSPLSLECTVEGTSNPNLYWYRQAAGRGLQLLFYSVGIGQISSEVPQNLSASRPQDRQFILSSKKLLLSDSGFYLCAWREGGGNTIYFGEGSWLTVV.

The chain is built from TRBV9 and TRBJ2-1, with 7 bases aligning to TRBD1. The CDR3 runs to 15 residues. The V gene's germline CDR1 is SGDLS and CDR2 YYNGEE. Trimming cost V 0 bases and J 4 bases; bases outside gene matches: 4. The DNA for the CDR3 is TGTGCCAGCAGCGTAGCTGGGACAGAGTACAATGAGCAGTTCTTC. The encoded protein is CASSVAGTEYNEQFF.

This chain connects TRBV7-9 to TRBJ1-4, with D perhaps matching TRBD1 (5 bases). V shed 8 bases and J shed 7 bases, with 17 bases lying between them. The germline V gene has CDR1 SEHNR and CDR2 FQNEAQ (reference sequence). The length of the CDR3 is 14 residues. This CDR3 is CASGFEGRGEKLFF. DNA for the CDR3: TGTGCCAGCGGTTTCGAGGGACGTGGTGAAAAACTGTTTTTT.